The rows below give T cell receptor beta chains drawn from one sample of a study of blood T cell repertoires in COVID-19. Repertoires were generated with immunoSEQ multiplex PCR, while TCRdb's copy carries only in-frame clones and drops some. The sample yields roughly 70,000 clones, around nine tenths seen once. Material for sequencing was peripheral blood. These receptors all stem from a man between 65 and 80 years old with acute or convalescent COVID-19. The CDR3 runs from the conserved cysteine through the conserved F or W. The D gene is left open where the match is weak. Where a row states a size, it is once, few, many or the class of an expanded clone; other rows omit it.

clone_size,v_call,d_call,j_call,cdr3_length,cdr3_aa,cdr3_nt
-,TRBV6-5,-,TRBJ2-3,16,CASSSPIGGITDTQYF,TGTGCCAGCAGTTCGCCGATCGGAGGAATCACAGATACGCAGTATTTT
-,TRBV7-3,TRBD2,TRBJ2-1,14,CASSSSGGANEQFF,TGTGCCAGCAGCTCTAGCGGGGGGGCCAATGAGCAGTTCTTC
once,TRBV6-2/TRBV6-3,TRBD2,TRBJ2-7,18,CASSAGLAGGRRVHEQYF,TGTGCCAGCAGTGCCGGACTAGCGGGGGGCCGAAGGGTCCACGAGCAGTACTTC
-,TRBV24-1,TRBD2,TRBJ2-1,16,CATSDSLAGGYNEQFF,TGTGCCACCAGTGACTCACTAGCGGGGGGTTACAATGAGCAGTTCTTC
few,TRBV5-4,-,TRBJ2-1,18,CASSSGLLSRSSYNEQFF,TGTGCCAGCAGCTCGGGACTCCTGTCAAGGAGCTCCTACAATGAGCAGTTCTTC
-,TRBV2,TRBD1,TRBJ2-7,14,CASSLGGAATEQYF,TGTGCCAGCAGTTTAGGGGGCGCAGCAACCGAGCAGTACTTC
-,TRBV7-2,TRBD1,TRBJ1-1,16,CASSFNSVRQGGEAFF,TGTGCCAGCAGCTTTAATTCGGTACGACAGGGGGGTGAAGCTTTCTTT
-,TRBV7-2,TRBD1,TRBJ2-1,13,CASSQDRLNEQFF,TGTGCCAGCAGCCAGGACAGGTTAAATGAGCAGTTCTTC
-,TRBV5-1,-,TRBJ2-5,15,CASSLGDSRGETQYF,TGCGCCAGCAGCTTGGGTGATAGCAGGGGAGAGACCCAGTACTTC
-,TRBV7-6,TRBD2,TRBJ2-3,16,CASSVSGTSGGNTQYF,TGTGCCAGCAGCGTATCCGGGACTAGCGGGGGAAATACGCAGTATTTT
-,TRBV9,TRBD2,TRBJ2-1,15,CASSVGVTSVNEQFF,TGTGCCAGCAGCGTAGGTGTGACTAGCGTGAATGAGCAGTTCTTC
-,TRBV5-4,TRBD2,TRBJ2-5,15,CASSSTTSGRETQYF,TGTGCCAGCAGCTCCACGACTAGCGGTAGAGAGACCCAGTACTTC
-,TRBV18,-,TRBJ1-1,15,CASSPSFQGGTEAFF,TGTGCCAGCTCACCGAGCTTCCAGGGCGGCACTGAAGCTTTCTTT
-,TRBV4-3,-,TRBJ1-6,17,CASSQDSPGIYNSPLHF,TGCGCCAGCAGCCAAGACAGTCCAGGGATCTATAATTCACCCCTCCACTTT
-,TRBV5-8,-,TRBJ1-1,14,CASSLGHPGTEAFF,TGTGCCAGCAGCCTCGGACATCCGGGCACTGAAGCTTTCTTT
-,TRBV9,-,TRBJ1-6,16,CASSVRDSSYNSPLHF,TGTGCCAGCAGCGTCAGGGATAGCTCCTATAATTCACCCCTCCACTTT
-,TRBV5-1,-,TRBJ1-3,14,CASSSGASGNTIYF,TGCGCCAGCAGCTCGGGTGCCTCTGGAAACACCATATATTTT
-,TRBV6-1,TRBD2,TRBJ2-3,14,CASSEPAGADTQYF,TGTGCCAGCAGTGAACCAGCGGGGGCAGATACGCAGTATTTT
-,TRBV12-3/TRBV12-4,-,TRBJ2-3,13,CASSLEELDTQYF,TGTGCCAGCAGTTTAGAGGAGCTGGATACGCAGTATTTT
-,TRBV2,-,TRBJ1-5,18,CASSPTTWGGPSNQPQHF,TGTGCCAGCAGCCCTACAACCTGGGGAGGGCCGAGCAATCAGCCCCAGCATTTT
-,TRBV19,-,TRBJ2-6,15,CASHRRGSGANVLTF,TGTGCCAGTCATAGAAGGGGGTCTGGGGCCAACGTCCTGACTTTC
-,TRBV13,-,TRBJ1-2,15,CASSLFAGPGGSYTF,TGTGCCAGCAGCTTATTTGCGGGGCCGGGGGGAAGCTACACCTTC
-,TRBV19,TRBD1,TRBJ2-1,16,CASSAWTGGVYGEQFF,TGTGCCAGTAGTGCTTGGACAGGGGGGGTCTATGGTGAGCAGTTCTTC
once,TRBV18,-,TRBJ1-5,14,CASSPTGAVQPQHF,TGTGCCAGCTCACCGACAGGCGCGGTTCAGCCCCAGCATTTT
-,TRBV11-1,-,TRBJ1-6,16,CASTPDSRSYNSPLHF,TGTGCCAGCACCCCGGACAGCCGCTCCTATAATTCACCCCTCCACTTT
once,TRBV24-1,-,TRBJ1-5,14,CATSDYRVNQPQHF,TGTGCCACCAGTGATTACAGGGTCAATCAGCCCCAGCATTTT
-,TRBV5-1,-,TRBJ2-5,14,CASSLSPPQETQYF,TGCGCCAGCAGCTTGAGCCCCCCTCAAGAGACCCAGTACTTC
-,TRBV4-3,-,TRBJ2-1,13,CASSQAVLREQFF,TGCGCCAGCAGCCAAGCTGTCCTGAGGGAGCAGTTCTTC
-,TRBV3-1/TRBV3-2,TRBD1,TRBJ2-7,16,CASSQAPPGGGYEQYF,TGTGCCAGCAGCCAAGCTCCCCCAGGGGGCGGTTACGAGCAGTACTTC
once,TRBV5-4,TRBD1,TRBJ1-4,15,CASSFRQGANEKLFF,TGTGCCAGCAGCTTCCGACAGGGAGCTAATGAAAAACTGTTTTTT
-,TRBV6-5,TRBD1,TRBJ2-7,15,CASNHDRGLFDEQYF,TGTGCCAGCAACCATGACAGGGGGTTGTTCGACGAGCAGTACTTC
-,TRBV4-1,TRBD1,TRBJ2-7,16,CASSQVGQGGAYEQYF,TGCGCCAGCAGCCAAGTCGGACAGGGGGGGGCCTACGAGCAGTACTTC
-,TRBV4-3,-,TRBJ1-2,15,CASSQGTVANYGYTF,TGCGCCAGCAGCCAAGGGACAGTAGCTAACTATGGCTACACCTTC
once,TRBV24-1,TRBD1,TRBJ1-5,17,CATSDFGTGDSNQPQHF,TGTGCCACCAGTGATTTTGGGACAGGAGATAGCAATCAGCCCCAGCATTTT
-,TRBV19,TRBD1,TRBJ1-2,13,CASSDRGEYGYTF,TGTGCCAGCTCCGACAGGGGTGAATATGGCTACACCTTC
-,TRBV7-7,-,TRBJ2-6,18,CASSLGPAGISGANVLTF,TGTGCCAGCAGCTTAGGCCCGGCAGGGATCTCTGGGGCCAACGTCCTGACTTTC
-,TRBV24-1,TRBD1,TRBJ2-7,14,CATSDPRQGPEQYF,TGTGCCACCAGTGATCCCCGACAGGGTCCCGAGCAGTACTTC
-,TRBV9,TRBD1,TRBJ2-7,14,CASSPQGAIYEQYF,TGTGCCAGCAGCCCCCAGGGGGCGATCTACGAGCAGTACTTC
few,TRBV18,TRBD1,TRBJ1-4,15,CASSPRTGMDEKLFF,TGTGCCAGCTCACCAAGGACAGGGATGGATGAAAAACTGTTTTTT
-,TRBV7-2,-,TRBJ2-5,14,CASSLGLGRETQYF,TGTGCCAGCAGCCTGGGACTCGGCAGGGAGACCCAGTACTTC